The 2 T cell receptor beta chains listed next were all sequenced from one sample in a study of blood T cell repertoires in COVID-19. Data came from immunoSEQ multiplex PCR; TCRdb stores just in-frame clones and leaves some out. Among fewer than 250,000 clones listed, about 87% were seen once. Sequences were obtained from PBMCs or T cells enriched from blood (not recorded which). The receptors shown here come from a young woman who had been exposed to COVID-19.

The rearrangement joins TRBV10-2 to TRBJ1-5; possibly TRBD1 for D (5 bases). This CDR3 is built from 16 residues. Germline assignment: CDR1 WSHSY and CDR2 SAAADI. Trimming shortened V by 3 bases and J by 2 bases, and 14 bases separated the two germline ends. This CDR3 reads CASSDPDSGGNQPQHF. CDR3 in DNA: TGCGCCAGCAGTGATCCCGACAGTGGAGGCAATCAGCCCCAGCATTTT.

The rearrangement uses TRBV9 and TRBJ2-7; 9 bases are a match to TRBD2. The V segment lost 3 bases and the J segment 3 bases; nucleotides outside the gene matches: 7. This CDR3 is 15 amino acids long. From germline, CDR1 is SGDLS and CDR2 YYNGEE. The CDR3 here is CASSAFSGSGYEQYF. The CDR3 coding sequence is TGTGCCAGCAGCGCCTTTAGCGGGAGTGGCTACGAGCAGTACTTC.